A single sample gave rise to the 27 T cell receptor beta chains below, sequenced in a study of OX40 agonist ivuxolimab in advanced cancers. Sequencing used immunoSEQ multiplex PCR; TCRdb keeps in-frame clones, though not all of them. The table shows about 89,000 clones, with around 90% occurring only once. Sequencing used CD4+ or CD8+ T cells sorted from blood, obtained in a trial of the OX40 agonist ivuxolimab. The receptors come from an adult with an advanced solid tumor such as melanoma, head and neck, liver or kidney cancer.

This clone was detected a few times. The chain combines TRBV6-5 with TRBJ1-1, with D perhaps matching TRBD1 (5 bases). Per the germline V gene, CDR1 is MNHEY and CDR2 is SVGAGI. V shed 6 bases and J shed 3 bases, with 11 bases lying between them. The CDR3 is 13 residues long. Here the CDR3 DNA reads TGTGCCAGCAGGTTGACAGTGGACACTGAAGCTTTCTTT. Protein sequence: CASRLTVDTEAFF.

In this sample, this clone turned up a few times. This sequence joins TRBV6-1 and TRBJ2-1; unclear D gene. Germline CDR1 and CDR2: MNHNS and SASEGT. The CDR3 is made up of 17 amino acids. Between the trimmed V and J ends, which lost 2 bases and 7 bases, there was a span of 21 bases. The CDR3: CASSERALPTTGNEQFF. For the CDR3, the DNA is TGTGCCAGCAGTGAACGGGCACTACCAACCACTGGGAATGAGCAGTTCTTC.

CDR3 protein: CASRLTGIPTDTQYF. CDR3 nucleotides: TGTGCCAGCAGGCTCACAGGGATTCCCACAGATACGCAGTATTTT. This rearrangement joins TRBV6-7 to TRBJ2-3; maybe TRBD1 (6 bases). TRBV6-7 is assigned to the ORF class and has an uncertain function. V was shortened by 6 bases and J by 2 bases, with 15 bases between the two germline ends. CDR3 size: 15 residues.

This sequence joins TRBV6-6 and TRBJ1-2; 8 bases line up with TRBD1. This CDR3 comprises 14 residues. The J segment lost 1 base and the V segment lost 7 bases, leaving 5 bases of the junction unmatched. The germline V gene has CDR1 MNHNY and CDR2 SVGAGI (reference sequence). CDR3 sequence: CASNLQGDNYGYTF. CDR3 coding DNA: TGTGCCAGCAACCTACAGGGGGATAACTATGGCTACACCTTC.

Notes on this clone: Its ends do not fully match the called genes, so a read error is possible. V gene TRBV19 combines with J gene TRBJ1-5; 8 bases map to TRBD1. This CDR3 contains 15 residues. Germline V gene lookup returns CDR1 LNHDA and CDR2 SQIVND (reference sequence). DNA for the CDR3: TGTGCCAGTAGTCTAGACAGGGGTAACAATCAGCCCCAGCATTTT. This gives the protein CASSLDRGNNQPQHF.

The sample holds a few counts of this clone. The V call is TRBV5-1, the J call TRBJ2-7, with 7 bases that match TRBD1. The junction had 5 bases not matched to a gene; V was cut back by 1 base and J by 4 bases. CDR3 length equals 14 residues. CDR1 SGHRS and CDR2 YFSETQ come from the germline V gene. The CDR3 here is CASSLQQGSYEQYF. In DNA form, the CDR3 reads TGCGCCAGCAGCTTGCAACAGGGGAGTTACGAGCAGTACTTC.

The chain has TRBV19 and TRBJ2-3; the D is unclear. V was pared by 5 bases and J by 6 bases, with 9 bases between. The CDR3 extends over 12 amino acids. Germline V gene lookup returns CDR1 LNHDA and CDR2 SQIVND (reference sequence). CDR3 DNA sequence: TGTGCCAGTAGTCCCCTCGGGGATACGCAGTATTTT. This codes for CASSPLGDTQYF.

This chain joins TRBV7-2 and TRBJ2-1, with 14 bases matching TRBD2. The CDR3 consists of 15 residues. CDR1 and CDR2 from the germline V gene are SGHTA and FQGNSA. V dropped 4 bases and J dropped 6; count of bases not matched to a gene: 2. CDR3 nucleotides: TGTGCCAGCAGCTGGGGACTAGCGGGGGTCAATGAGCAGTTCTTC. Protein sequence: CASSWGLAGVNEQFF.

This sequence joins TRBV10-1 and TRBJ2-1; 10 bases align to TRBD2. Germline loops: CDR1 WNHNN, CDR2 SYGVQD (reference sequence). This CDR3 is built from 14 residues. V lost 4 bases and J lost 4; bases outside the gene matches: 1. The chain's CDR3 is CASSAGLAYNEQFF. As DNA, the CDR3 is TGCGCCAGCAGTGCGGGACTAGCGTACAATGAGCAGTTCTTC.

This rearrangement joins TRBV4-2 to TRBJ1-3; D remains unclear. The CDR3 loop spans 15 amino acids. Trimming left V 4 bases short and J 1 base short, with 11 bases between. CDR1 is LGHNA and CDR2 is YNFKEQ in the germline V gene. CDR3 sequence (DNA): TGTGCCAGCAGCCGGAGAGAGGGTTCTGGAAACACCATATATTTT. Amino acid sequence: CASSRREGSGNTIYF.

The chain joins TRBV7-7 to TRBJ2-3; the D is unclear. The CDR3 runs 14 residues. Germline V gives CDR1 SSHAT, CDR2 FNYEAQ (reference sequence). Trimming shortened V by 5 bases and J by 2 bases, and 11 bases separated the two germline ends. The CDR3, as DNA: TGTGCCAGCAGCCTAGACCAAATCACAGATACGCAGTATTTT. Amino acids: CASSLDQITDTQYF.

This chain uses TRBV5-4 with TRBJ2-3; no firm D call. V gave up 2 bases and J gave up 0 bases, with 4 bases separating them. This CDR3 has 13 residues. Germline values: CDR1 SGHNT, CDR2 YYREEE (reference sequence). CDR3 sequence (DNA): TGTGCCAGCAGCTTCAAAAGCACAGATACGCAGTATTTT. Amino acid sequence: CASSFKSTDTQYF.

The V and J genes are TRBV28 and TRBJ2-3, with 8 bases lining up with TRBD2. The CDR3 sequence is 15 residues long. Germline trimming cut 5 bases from V and 4 bases from J; bases unmatched to any gene: 8. Germline CDR1 reads MDHEN; CDR2 reads SYDVKM. CDR3 sequence (DNA): TGTGCCAGCAGTGCCCCCGGGGGGGTCCCAGATACGCAGTATTTT. Residues: CASSAPGGVPDTQYF.

V usage is TRBV29-1 and J usage is TRBJ2-7; D is undetermined. Trimming left V 2 bases short and J 6 bases short, with 11 bases between. CDR3 length: 12 residues. Germline V gene data show CDR1 as SQVTM and CDR2 as ANQGSEA. CDR3 in DNA: TGCAGCGTTGAACAGTCTGTCGGCGAGCAGTACTTC. This sequence encodes CSVEQSVGEQYF.

Only a few counts were recorded for this clone. The rearrangement uses TRBV28 and TRBJ2-7, with TRBD1 matching over 9 bases. The V and J ends lost 4 bases and 4 bases, in that order; junction bases with no gene match: 8. Germline-derived CDR1 and CDR2 are MDHEN and SYDVKM. The length of the CDR3 is 15 residues. The CDR3 DNA follows: TGTGCCAGCAGTTCTTCCGGGACAGGGAGGTACGAGCAGTACTTC. It translates to CASSSSGTGRYEQYF.

V gene TRBV7-9 combines with J gene TRBJ2-2; no clear D. The CDR3 runs to 12 residues. Between the trimmed V and J ends, which lost 1 base and 6 bases, there was a span of 3 bases. CDR1 and CDR2 (germline): SEHNR, FQNEAQ (reference sequence). This CDR3 is CASSLGPGELFF. In DNA, the CDR3 is TGTGCCAGCAGCTTAGGTCCCGGGGAGCTGTTTTTT.

The chain uses TRBV6-1 and TRBJ2-3; D is perhaps TRBD2 (6 bases). Trimming stripped 1 base from V and 2 bases from J, with 7 bases between. Germline CDR1 reads MNHNS; CDR2 reads SASEGT. CDR3 size: 14 residues. CDR3 protein: CASSEGGNTDTQYF. The CDR3 DNA sequence: TGTGCCAGCAGTGAAGGCGGGAACACAGATACGCAGTATTTT.

The V gene is TRBV4-1, the J gene TRBJ1-2, with TRBD1 identical over 7 bases. After removal of 4 bases from V and 4 bases from J, the junction contained 6 bases not matched to a gene. The CDR3 length is 14 residues. Germline V gene lookup returns CDR1 MGHRA and CDR2 YSYEKL. The CDR3 DNA sequence: TGCGCCAGCAGCCCACAGGGGATAGGCTATGGCTACACCTTC. This translates into CASSPQGIGYGYTF.

This chain links TRBV18 with TRBJ2-5; the D is unclear. This CDR3 comprises 14 residues. The germline V gene has CDR1 KGHSH and CDR2 LQKENI. V gave up 3 bases and J gave up 2 bases, with 10 bases separating them. The CDR3 coding sequence is TGTGCCAGCTCACCTTTACAGACTCAAGAGACCCAGTACTTC. Translating gives CASSPLQTQETQYF.

J is TRBJ2-7 and V is TRBV4-2; 11 bases align to TRBD2. This CDR3 has 16 residues. J gave up 1 base and V 1 base, and 3 bases lay outside the gene matches. Germline CDR1 reads LGHNA; CDR2 reads YNFKEQ. CDR3 loop: CASSQAASGGSYEQYF. CDR3 nucleotide sequence: TGTGCCAGCAGCCAAGCGGCTAGCGGGGGGTCCTACGAGCAGTACTTC.

As concerns this clone: At one boundary the junction diverges from the germline segment, which might be a read error. This rearrangement joins TRBV2 to TRBJ2-3; no clear D. The CDR3 covers 11 residues. Germline assignment: CDR1 SNHLY and CDR2 FYNNEI. DNA for the CDR3: TGTGCCAGCAGTAAAGCGGATACGCAGTATTTT. Amino acid sequence: CASSKADTQYF.

This chain connects TRBV19 to TRBJ1-4; 12 bases are shared with TRBD1. This CDR3 spans 18 amino acids. Germline CDR1 and CDR2: LNHDA and SQIVND (reference sequence). V gave up 7 bases and J gave up 7 bases; unmatched junction bases: 16. In DNA form, the CDR3 reads TGTGCCAGTACCCTCAGGGGGGACAGGGGGCGGCTTGGTGAAAAACTGTTTTTT. Translating gives CASTLRGDRGRLGEKLFF.

The chain employs TRBV5-1 and TRBJ2-1; no clear D. The CDR3 totals 11 residues. Germline values: CDR1 SGHRS, CDR2 YFSETQ. The V end lost 2 bases, the J end lost 4 bases, and 1 base lay between the germline ends. The CDR3 DNA follows: TGCGCCAGCAGCTTATACAATGAGCAGTTCTTC. It is translated as CASSLYNEQFF.

The chain has TRBV27 and TRBJ2-7; 8 nucleotides agree with TRBD1. Germline-derived CDR1 and CDR2 are MNHEY and SMNVEV (reference sequence). The ends lost 1 base at V and 3 bases at J; junction bases unmatched: 8. The length of the CDR3 is 16 residues. The CDR3 DNA follows: TGTGCCAGCAGTTTATACCCGTTACAGGGGGTCTACGAGCAGTACTTC. It encodes CASSLYPLQGVYEQYF.

V and J are TRBV9 and TRBJ1-1; 9 nucleotides match TRBD1. The V gene end was trimmed by 3 bases and the J gene end by 0 bases; junction bases not matched to a gene: 6. Germline V gives CDR1 SGDLS, CDR2 YYNGEE. This CDR3 is 16 amino acids long. This CDR3 is CASSGDRAYMNTEAFF. For the CDR3, the DNA is TGTGCCAGCAGCGGGGACAGGGCCTACATGAACACTGAAGCTTTCTTT.

The chain links TRBV19 to TRBJ1-5; a weak D match, TRBD1 (6 bases). In germline, CDR1 is LNHDA, CDR2 SQIVND (reference sequence). Trimming removed 7 bases from V and 0 bases from J, with 16 bases in between. CDR3 length equals 16 residues. CDR3: CASKGSGAYSNQPQHF. In DNA, the CDR3 is TGTGCCAGTAAGGGGTCGGGGGCCTATAGCAATCAGCCCCAGCATTTT.

This clone appeared a few times. The rearrangement joins TRBV28 to TRBJ2-1; maybe TRBD2 (5 bases). The CDR3 is 15 residues long. V lost 6 bases and J lost 3, with 15 bases in between. CDR1 and CDR2 from the germline V gene are MDHEN and SYDVKM. The CDR3 DNA follows: TGTGCCAGCAGCCTCGGAGGTTCTTACTACAATGAGCAGTTCTTC. Translation: CASSLGGSYYNEQFF.